This TCR beta chain was identified in a study of OX40 agonist ivuxolimab in advanced cancers. Study details: Patients were about 83% male with ages about 20 to 79, mean roughly 64.

The germline V and J ends were trimmed by 6 bases and 2 bases, with 11 bases remaining between them. The V gene's germline CDR1 is SGHTA and CDR2 FQGNSA. The CDR3 extends over 13 amino acids. This clone came up once. Patients had blood sampled at baseline and again on cycle 4 day 1 and cycle 7 day 1. Repertoires were generated with immunoSEQ multiplex PCR, while TCRdb's copy carries only in-frame clones and drops some. The sample records 70,000 or so clones, 85% being singletons. The clonotype comes from an adult with an advanced solid tumor such as melanoma, head and neck, liver or kidney cancer. This material consisted of CD4+ or CD8+ T cells sorted from blood, taken in a trial of the OX40 agonist ivuxolimab. This chain links TRBV7-2 with TRBJ2-7; a possible D gene is TRBD1 (5 bases). CDR3: CASSQRGAYEQYF. CDR3 sequence (DNA): TGTGCCAGCAGTCAAAGGGGTGCCTACGAGCAGTACTTC.